These T cell receptor beta chains were read from a single sample in a study of blood T cell repertoires in COVID-19. This table comes from immunoSEQ multiplex PCR, and its TCRdb copy is limited to in-frame clones, with some not included. The table has 200,000 or so clones, 70% to 90% seen once. The sequenced sample consisted of peripheral blood. These receptors were collected from a man between 60 and 75 years old with acute or convalescent COVID-19. CDR3s include the opening cysteine and the closing phenylalanine or tryptophan.

V gene | CDR3 protein
TRBV20-1 | CSAIDGRAGGELFF
TRBV6-2/TRBV6-3 | CASSYTHGLLSYNEQFF
TRBV27 | CASSFGAFSTDTQYF
TRBV4-1 | CASSQDTSNTGELFF
TRBV10-3 | CAISGGQEHSPLHF
TRBV2 | CASSSQGQETQYF
TRBV7-6 | CASSLEWGGGDTQYF
TRBV19 | CASSSRDGGYTF
TRBV19 | CASSRTSGRALNTGELFF
TRBV5-5 | CASTLTGVEQPQHF
TRBV19 | CASSIGDRATYEQYF
TRBV5-8 | CASNGRGTGHQETQYF
TRBV6-1 | CASSEVPNSNQPQHF
TRBV25-1 | CASSPRGLGSGNTIYF
TRBV5-1 | CASSLGTSGGSGNF
TRBV7-9 | CASSSLGGGTEAFF
TRBV5-1 | CASSLGTIQETQYF
TRBV3-1/TRBV3-2 | CASSQFRGQPQHF
TRBV5-4 | CASSPDRAYAAYEQYF
TRBV19 | CASSIVRGRGNQPQHF
TRBV6-5 | CASSYSRTGLGSPLHF
TRBV3-1/TRBV3-2 | CASSQMDRGRPDTQYF
TRBV4-1 | CASSRTTGNYGYTF
TRBV21-1 | CASSKGGQGFEQYF
TRBV7-6 | CASSPGPGLAVSGELFF
TRBV4-1 | CASSQGGQNYGYTF
TRBV7-2 | CASSLTGTGSEAFF
TRBV12-3/TRBV12-4 | CASSRGPGGYTF
TRBV20-1 | CSASTGSVSYEQYF
TRBV5-1 | CASSVSPDTQYF
TRBV5-8 | CASSFDSLEAFF
TRBV12-3/TRBV12-4 | CASSPGRGSPLHF
TRBV6-6 | CASILIGTNTGELFF
TRBV7-8 | CASSLVLSNEQFF
TRBV28 | CASTTDRDYGYTF
TRBV27 | CASSFSGTGGNSPLHF
TRBV11-2 | CASSLSTGQGYEQYF
TRBV7-9 | CASSPWSAGGLRSVNIQYF
TRBV11-2 | CASSLDPGGVSTIYF
TRBV14 | CASSQSQRNTIYF
TRBV7-7 | CASSLNSGGQETQYF
TRBV7-2 | CASSLTVAGYEQYF
TRBV2 | CASTSRRGRTGELFF
TRBV28 | CASTSQGSNRNQPQHF
TRBV6-5 | CASSLQGQPNTEAFF
TRBV27 | CASSFGSEWLGEQYF
TRBV2 | CASSEPGAWEAEAFF
TRBV5-1 | CASSEGTSEGVEQFF
TRBV28 | CASSLVGTYEQYF
TRBV10-2 | CASSGGVGSGSNTGELFF
TRBV5-1 | CASSLGGTSGYNEQFF
TRBV19 | CASSMNRFHEQYF
TRBV9 | CASSVAGGGSSDNEQFF
TRBV5-6 | CATRDSSGANVLTF
TRBV10-3 | CAITAGLPNYGYTF